This TCR beta chain derives from a study of CD8+CD57+ T cells in acquired aplastic anemia. Study in general: DNA per sorted CD4+ or CD8+ sample ranged roughly 0.18 to 30 ug, averaging roughly 3.2 ug. Study-wide findings and caveats: Found in both controls and patients were fewer than 35 CD8+ CDR3 sequences. Patients showed no significant difference from controls in CD8+ Simpson's diversity.

Details on this clonotype: As yet, its antigen is unknown. At one of its ends the junction is not consistent with the germline gene, which may arise from a read error.

Flow cytometry had shown expanded CD8+CD57+ cells in the patients chosen for sequencing. Patients were therapy-naive when their blood was sampled. The CDR3 spans 18 residues. CDR1 is SGHAT, CDR2 FQDESV, per germline (reference sequence). TCR beta VDJ combinations and CDR3 sequences were profiled from genomic DNA. TCRdb reprocessed the reads with MiXCR, giving one entry per CDR3 protein. The sample lists 450,000 to 600,000 distinct CDR3 sequences, around 30% occurring once. Sequencing was performed on sorted CD4+, CD8+, or CD8+CD57+ T cells (not recorded which) from PBMCs. The receptor was derived from a human donor with aplastic anemia. The rearrangement uses TRBV11-1 and TRBJ2-7; 10 bases line up with TRBD2. The CDR3 DNA sequence: TGTGCCAGCAGTTTAGGAACTAGCGGGACCCACGTCGCCTACGAGCAGTACTTC. It translates to CASSLGTSGTHVAYEQYF.